What follows describes a single T cell receptor (beta chain). Data came from immunoSEQ multiplex PCR; TCRdb stores just in-frame clones and leaves some out. The table lists 350,000 or so clones, approximately 89% of them singletons, with over 3.5% in the top ten. The sample originates from a study of blood T cell repertoires in COVID-19. The CDR3 has 20 residues. The V segment lost 0 bases and the J segment 1 base; nucleotides outside the gene matches: 7. Germline V gives CDR1 SGHTA, CDR2 FQGNSA. This rearrangement joins TRBV7-2 to TRBJ2-1, with 15 bases lining up with TRBD2. The sequencing input was peripheral blood. This clonotype originated in a woman aged 55-75 years with COVID-19, enrolled during active disease. The CDR3 reads CASSLALGLAGGDSYNEQFF. The CDR3 DNA reads as TGTGCCAGCAGCTTAGCGCTAGGACTAGCGGGGGGGGATTCCTACAATGAGCAGTTCTTC.